This TCR beta chain was recorded in a study of identifying expanded T cells in peripheral blood. To note about this clone: Its matching antigen is unknown.

CDR1 LNHDA and CDR2 SQIVND come from the germline V gene (reference sequence). Trimming removed 3 bases from V and 3 bases from J, with 15 bases in between. This CDR3 is 15 amino acids long. The study, taken as a whole, reports: Differentially abundant clones: roughly 1.2 between replicates, 16.4 at 2 to 3 weeks, 19 to 20 at four. Across healthy donors, higher total template counts meant significantly greater approximately two-week count variance.

TCRdb's table, derived via immunoSEQ multiplex PCR, lists solely in-frame clones and lacks some. The profile covers 91,000 or so clones, with roughly 86% appearing a single time and approximately 3.9% taken by the ten largest. During the collection period, no donor immune events like infections were recorded. The receptor was isolated from a person between 18 and 70 years old in good health. The chain is built from TRBV19 and TRBJ2-7; the D gene is possibly TRBD1 (6 bases). Sequenced sample: blood. The CDR3 coding sequence is TGTGCCAGTAGTATGAGCCGGGACAACTACTACGAGCAGTACTTC. It specifies CASSMSRDNYYEQYF.